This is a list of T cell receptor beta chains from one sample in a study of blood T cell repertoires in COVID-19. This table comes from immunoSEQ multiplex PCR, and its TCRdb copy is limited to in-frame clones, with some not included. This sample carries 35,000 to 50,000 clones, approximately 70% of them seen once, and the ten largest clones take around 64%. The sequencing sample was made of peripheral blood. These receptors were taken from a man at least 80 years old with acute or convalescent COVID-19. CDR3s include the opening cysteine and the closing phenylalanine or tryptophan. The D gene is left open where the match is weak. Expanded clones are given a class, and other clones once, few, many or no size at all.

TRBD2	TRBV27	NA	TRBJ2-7	TGTGCCAGCAGTTTAGCCGGGACTAGCTCCTACGAGCAGTACTTC	CASSLAGTSSYEQYF
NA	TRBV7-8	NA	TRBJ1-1	TGTGCCAGCAGCTCAGGATTGAACACTGAAGCTTTCTTT	CASSSGLNTEAFF
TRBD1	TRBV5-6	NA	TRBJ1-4	TGTGCCAGCAGCACCCCGGACAGGGGGCTGTATAATGAAAAACTGTTTTTT	CASSTPDRGLYNEKLFF
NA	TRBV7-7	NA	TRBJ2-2	TGTGCTAGCAGCGCCACGGTTTTGGGGGAGCTGTTTTTT	CASSATVLGELFF
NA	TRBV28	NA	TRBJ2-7	TGTGCCAGCAGTTTGTGGGGCAGGCGGAACGAGCAGTACTTC	CASSLWGRRNEQYF
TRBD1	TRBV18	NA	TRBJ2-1	TGTGCCAGCTCACCGGGACAGGGCTGGGAGCAGTTCTTC	CASSPGQGWEQFF
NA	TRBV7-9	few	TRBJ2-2	TGTGCCAGCAGCTTGGGTCGACTAGGCGGCTCGGGGGAGCTGTTTTTT	CASSLGRLGGSGELFF
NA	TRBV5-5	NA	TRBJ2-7	TGTGCCAGCAGCCTAGTGTTACTCGCCGGCTACGAGCAGTACTTC	CASSLVLLAGYEQYF
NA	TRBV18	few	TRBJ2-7	TGTGCCAGCTCACCACCCGGGACACGAACTCAGGGCAAGTACTTC	CASSPPGTRTQGKYF
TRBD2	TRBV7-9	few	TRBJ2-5	TGTGCCAGCAGCCCGTTCAATGCGGGAGTGGAAGAGACCCAGTACTTC	CASSPFNAGVEETQYF
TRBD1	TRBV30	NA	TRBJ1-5	TGTGCCTGGAGTAACAGGGGGAGCAATCAGCCCCAGCATTTT	CAWSNRGSNQPQHF
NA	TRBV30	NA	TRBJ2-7	TGTGCCTGGGGGAGGCCGTCCTACGAGCAGTACTTC	CAWGRPSYEQYF